The TCR beta chain under discussion was sequenced for a study of blood T cell repertoires in COVID-19. Looking at the study overall: Acute and convalescent COVID-19 samples came from the United States, Italy and Spain. T cells, B-cell-depleted T cells, or PBMCs provided the cDNA or gDNA that served as material.

In the study's own analysis: Scientists estimated how many nucleated cells there were by amplifying reference gene primers. TCRdb's copy holds only in-frame clones and misses some; the assay was immunoSEQ multiplex PCR. V and J calls and clone size follow that table, whereas D and trimming were derived from the DNA. The sample lists 250,000 or so clones; 86% were seen once. The receptor was derived from a man aged 60-69 years with acute or convalescent COVID-19. What was sequenced was peripheral blood.

The CDR3 DNA is TGTGCCAGCAGTACATACAGGGGCCAGAACTATGGCTACACCTTC. Translated: CASSTYRGQNYGYTF. The chain links TRBV6-5 to TRBJ1-2; 7 positions match TRBD1. This CDR3 has 15 residues. V dropped 5 bases and J dropped 2; count of bases not matched to a gene: 8. Germline V lookup: CDR1 MNHEY, CDR2 SVGAGI.